Described below is a single T cell receptor beta chain sequence and its context. Its antigen remains unidentified. In the original workflow: ImmunoSEQ sequences covered only the junction and lacked quality scores; filtering therefore differed. Using immunoSEQ multiplex PCR, the repertoire was profiled, and TCRdb retains in-frame clones only, with some absent. Clone size and V and J calls were adopted from that table, with D and trimming inferred from the DNA. This table holds around 1.5 million clones, around 98% found once. These data belong to a study of shared clonotypes between healthy human individuals. Study conclusions and caveats: Non-shared clonotypes had lower generation probabilities than clonotypes shared by all four sorted-subset donors.

Germline V gives CDR1 SGDLS, CDR2 YYNGEE. V dropped 4 bases and J dropped 4 bases, with 9 bases sitting between them. The CDR3 is 13 amino acids. Material for sequencing was naive CD4+ T cells sorted from blood. Specified subset: CD45RA+ positively selected. This receptor was taken from a man aged 25 to 45 in good health. The rearrangement joins TRBV9 to TRBJ1-5; tentative D call: TRBD1 (5 bases). CDR3 DNA: TGTGCCAGCAGCATGGACACGAATCAGCCCCAGCATTTT. Protein: CASSMDTNQPQHF.